This entry features one T cell receptor beta chain sequence. These data are taken from a study of blood T cell repertoires in COVID-19. Across the study: There were acute and convalescent COVID-19 samples, and they came from the United States, Italy and Spain. T cells, B-cell-depleted T cells, or PBMCs supplied cDNA or gDNA.

The CDR3 spans 11 residues. CDR1 is LGHDT, CDR2 YNNKEL, per germline (reference sequence). Trimming took off 8 bases at V and 14 bases at J, with 16 bases between the two ends. Original processing methods: The authors estimated nucleated cell counts from reference gene primer amplification. Using immunoSEQ multiplex PCR, the repertoire was profiled, and TCRdb retains in-frame clones only, with some absent. V and J calls and clone size are copied from that table; D and trimming were computed from the DNA. This table holds 250,000 to 300,000 clones, 87% found once. This sequence originates from a woman between 50 and 59 years old who had recovered from COVID-19. Sequenced sample: peripheral blood. This chain joins TRBV3-1 (or the pseudogene TRBV3-2) and TRBJ2-4, with D maybe TRBD1 (6 bases). Written as DNA, the CDR3 is TGTGCCAGCCCCAGAGGACAGCCCAAGTACTTC. This translates into CASPRGQPKYF.